This entry is about one T cell receptor beta chain. The antigen is not known. This entry is derived from a study of chemoradiotherapy in HPV16-positive cancers. About the study: Candidate HPV-specific T-cell clones and common TCR motifs came from functional assays in a couple of HPV16-positive patients.

Study-wide findings and caveats: The functional HPV-specific definition rests on just a couple of HPV16-positive patients. Candidate HPV-specific clones and E7-related TCR motifs grew in tumor during treatment. In HPV16-positive patients, HPV-responsive T-cell expansion tracked better recurrence-free survival.

V lost 3 bases and J 3 bases, leaving 8 bases between the germline ends. CDR3 length: 13 residues. Germline values: CDR1 SGHTA, CDR2 FQGNSA. Sequencing was performed with immunoSEQ multiplex PCR; in TCRdb, only in-frame clones are kept and a portion is missing. The table has 9,500 to 15,000 clones, 88% seen once. The chain is built from TRBV7-2 and TRBJ1-2, with D unclear. This receptor was identified in a human donor with HPV-associated anogenital cancer. The material sequenced was blood, taken from a patient who underwent chemoradiotherapy. CDR3 coding DNA: TGTGCCAGCAGCTTTGACAACGACTATGGCTACACCTTC. Its protein product is CASSFDNDYGYTF.